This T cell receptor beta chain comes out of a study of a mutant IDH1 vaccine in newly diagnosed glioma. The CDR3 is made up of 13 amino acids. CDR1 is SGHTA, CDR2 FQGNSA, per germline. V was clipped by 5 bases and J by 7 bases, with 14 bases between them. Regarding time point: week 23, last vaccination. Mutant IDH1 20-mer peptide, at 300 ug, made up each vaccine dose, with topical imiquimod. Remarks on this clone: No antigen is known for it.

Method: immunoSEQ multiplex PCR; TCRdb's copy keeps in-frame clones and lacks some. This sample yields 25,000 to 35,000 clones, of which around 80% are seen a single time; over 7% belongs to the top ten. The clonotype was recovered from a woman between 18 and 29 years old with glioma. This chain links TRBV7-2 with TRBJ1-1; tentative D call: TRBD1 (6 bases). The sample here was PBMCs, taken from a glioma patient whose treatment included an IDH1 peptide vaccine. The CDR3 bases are TGTGCCAGCAGCCGAGGGACATTTGGTGAAGCTTTCTTT. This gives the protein CASSRGTFGEAFF.